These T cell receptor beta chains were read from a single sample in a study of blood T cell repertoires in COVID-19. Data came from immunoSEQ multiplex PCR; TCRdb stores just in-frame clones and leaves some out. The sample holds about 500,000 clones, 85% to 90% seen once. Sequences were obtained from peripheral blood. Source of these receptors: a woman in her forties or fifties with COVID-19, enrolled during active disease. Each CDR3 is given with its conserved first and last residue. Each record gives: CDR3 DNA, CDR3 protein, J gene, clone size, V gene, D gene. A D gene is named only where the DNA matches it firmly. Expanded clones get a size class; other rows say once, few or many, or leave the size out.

TGTGCCAGCAGTCTGGACAGGCTGACTTTCTACGAGCAGTACTTC,CASSLDRLTFYEQYF,TRBJ2-7,-,TRBV6-6,TRBD1
TGTGCCAGTACTATAAGGGGTTACGGCTACACCTTC,CASTIRGYGYTF,TRBJ1-2,-,TRBV19,-
TGTGCCAGCAGGGGAGTCCGGGACTATGAGTTCTTC,CASRGVRDYEFF,TRBJ2-1,-,TRBV2,TRBD2
TGTGCCAGCTCACCACCGGTTAGCGGGGGGCGCTCCTACGAGCAGTACTTC,CASSPPVSGGRSYEQYF,TRBJ2-7,-,TRBV18,TRBD2
TGTGCCAGCCCCTCCGTGTGGCCGCCCCAGCATTTT,CASPSVWPPQHF,TRBJ1-5,-,TRBV21-1,-
TGTGCCAGCAGCTCCGCCTACTACACCGGGGAGCTGTTTTTT,CASSSAYYTGELFF,TRBJ2-2,-,TRBV11-3,-
TGTGCCAGCAGTGACAGGGAAGAGCTGTTTTTT,CASSDREELFF,TRBJ1-4,-,TRBV6-2/TRBV6-3,TRBD1
TGTGCCAGCGGGAGACAGGACAATCAGCCCCAGCATTTT,CASGRQDNQPQHF,TRBJ1-5,-,TRBV9,-
TGTGCGCAGATGACAGGGGGTAATTCACCCCTCCACTTT,CAQMTGGNSPLHF,TRBJ1-6,-,TRBV30,TRBD1
TGTGCCAGCAGCTTACAGCCTAGCGGGGGGGCCAATGAGCAGTTCTTC,CASSLQPSGGANEQFF,TRBJ2-1,-,TRBV7-2,TRBD2
TGTGCCAGCAGCAAAAGGGACCGGGACAGCGCCCTCACCGGGGAGCTGTTTTTT,CASSKRDRDSALTGELFF,TRBJ2-2,-,TRBV21-1,-
TGTGCCAGCAGTTTGAGTGGGCCTGAAGCTTTCTTT,CASSLSGPEAFF,TRBJ1-1,once,TRBV12-3/TRBV12-4,-
TGCAGCGCTGGGGGGGCCTACACAGATACGCAGTATTTT,CSAGGAYTDTQYF,TRBJ2-3,-,TRBV29-1,-
TGCGCCAGCAGCTTGGTGCAGGGGAGAGGGGAGACCCAGTACTTC,CASSLVQGRGETQYF,TRBJ2-5,-,TRBV5-1,-
TGTGCCAGCTCACCACAGGGGTCGAATGAAAAACTGTTTTTT,CASSPQGSNEKLFF,TRBJ1-4,-,TRBV18,-
TGTGCCTGGAGTGGAGCTAATTCACCCCTCCACTTT,CAWSGANSPLHF,TRBJ1-6,-,TRBV30,-
TGTGCCAGCAGCACAGGGAGTCACGGCAATCAGCCCCAGCATTTT,CASSTGSHGNQPQHF,TRBJ1-5,-,TRBV9,-
TGCGCCAGCAGCCAAGATGGGCTGGGCAGGGAGAACACTGAAGCTTTCTTT,CASSQDGLGRENTEAFF,TRBJ1-1,-,TRBV4-1,-
TGTGCCACCAGTGACAGGGTTGGAAACTATGGCTACACCTTC,CATSDRVGNYGYTF,TRBJ1-2,-,TRBV24-1,-